A selection of T cell receptor beta chains follows, all from one sample in a study of cytomegalovirus exposure and HLA in healthy donors. Profiled with immunoSEQ multiplex PCR; TCRdb holds only in-frame clones, not every one. The data contain 120,000 or so clones, 75% to 85% of them singletons. Sample: PBMCs. These receptors all stem from a man aged 35-49 years in good health and CMV-seronegative. Both conserved end residues are part of each CDR3. Fields, in order: V gene, D gene, J gene, CDR3 length, CDR3 protein. A D gene is named only where the DNA matches it firmly.

TRBV27	TRBD1	TRBJ1-2	14	CASRPDRGWYGYTF
TRBV25-1	.	TRBJ1-4	16	CASSASTRARAEKLFF
TRBV9	.	TRBJ1-2	15	CASTEGTGHNYGYTF
TRBV5-1	TRBD1	TRBJ1-3	15	CASSPRTGQQDTIYF
TRBV18	.	TRBJ1-5	14	CASSPDSLGSPQHF
TRBV2	TRBD1	TRBJ2-1	13	CASSWDRDNEQFF
TRBV7-2	.	TRBJ2-1	17	CASSPPGLATGGDEQFF
TRBV7-2	TRBD1	TRBJ1-6	15	CASSVRQGPNSPLHF
TRBV7-2	.	TRBJ2-7	14	CASSREQGGYEQYF
TRBV13	.	TRBJ2-2	16	CASSLAGPTSAGELFF
TRBV5-1	.	TRBJ2-7	15	CASSPAQTASYEQYF
TRBV12-2	.	TRBJ2-3	14	CASRPGQCTDTQYF
TRBV28	TRBD1	TRBJ1-2	15	CASSYRGTANYGYTF
TRBV27	TRBD2	TRBJ2-5	13	CASTQAGVETQYF
TRBV4-2	TRBD2	TRBJ2-5	18	CASSQGALARGGQETQYF
TRBV4-1	TRBD1	TRBJ2-3	16	CASSQWDRFSGDTQYF
TRBV5-1	TRBD2	TRBJ2-1	13	CASSFSGANEQFF
TRBV28	TRBD1	TRBJ1-1	13	CASLGTGVTEAFF
TRBV4-1	TRBD2	TRBJ2-1	15	CASGQHSGRSNEQFF
TRBV5-4	TRBD1	TRBJ2-3	14	CASSLQGDTDTQYF
TRBV7-8	.	TRBJ1-1	14	CASSLGTARAEAFF
TRBV7-6	TRBD1	TRBJ2-2	17	CASTGRTGQGISGELFF
TRBV2	.	TRBJ1-2	12	CASSVNRYGYTF
TRBV5-8	TRBD1	TRBJ1-2	14	CASSWGDRVYGYTF
TRBV15	TRBD2	TRBJ2-7	13	CATKTSGSYEQYF
TRBV5-4	.	TRBJ1-1	13	CASSLRGFTEAFF
TRBV30	.	TRBJ1-5	13	CAWSSDRYQPQHF
TRBV5-1	TRBD2	TRBJ2-3	15	CASRLASGEYSTQYF
TRBV28	TRBD1	TRBJ1-1	14	CASTLSQGETEAFF
TRBV29-1	.	TRBJ1-1	11	CSVEEGAEAFF
TRBV2	.	TRBJ1-2	14	CASSERRANYGYTF
TRBV7-7	TRBD2	TRBJ2-3	14	CASSPGLAGGTQYF
TRBV5-1	TRBD1	TRBJ2-3	15	CASSSTGTGTDTQYF
TRBV7-6	TRBD2	TRBJ2-1	16	CASSLLGLASYNEQFF
TRBV5-4	.	TRBJ1-1	13	CASHLERNTEAFF
TRBV28	TRBD1	TRBJ1-5	17	CASSSITDRASNQPQHF
TRBV7-9	.	TRBJ1-2	16	CASSPPPTGGGRGYTF
TRBV18	.	TRBJ1-5	13	CASSPGGDQPQHF
TRBV2	.	TRBJ2-2	14	CASSVSVNTGELFF
TRBV4-1	.	TRBJ2-3	14	CASKDSEVTDTQYF
TRBV10-3	.	TRBJ1-1	15	CAISAGVGGDTEAFF
TRBV6-6	TRBD2	TRBJ2-5	13	CAGRRGGEETQYF
TRBV5-6	.	TRBJ1-5	14	CASSLTGSNQPQHF
TRBV25-1	.	TRBJ2-3	17	CASTGLPHSGRQDTQYF
TRBV2	.	TRBJ1-2	13	CASRGDIGHGYTF
TRBV7-2	.	TRBJ2-7	14	CASSSGTAPYEQYF
TRBV27	TRBD2	TRBJ2-5	15	CASSSGTSGQETQYF
TRBV6-5	TRBD1	TRBJ1-6	14	CASRPGQTNSPLHF
TRBV19	TRBD1	TRBJ2-4	15	CASSPVTGVRNIQYF
TRBV6-5	TRBD2	TRBJ2-7	16	CASSYSGTSVLYEQYF
TRBV6-5	.	TRBJ2-5	14	CASSSTGPQETQYF
TRBV4-2	TRBD1	TRBJ2-5	15	CASSPDRGLQETQYF
TRBV10-3	.	TRBJ2-1	17	CAISESRGLPSYNEQFF
TRBV9	.	TRBJ2-1	15	CASSVDGAEDYEQFF
TRBV19	.	TRBJ1-5	14	CASSILGLGQPQHF